The 10 T cell receptor beta chains reported below all come from one sample, sequenced in a study of human thymus T cells. Surgeons resected thymus tissue during corrective heart surgery. Produced via immunoSEQ multiplex PCR; TCRdb's table is partial and in-frame only. The table records some 130,000 clones, around 94% of them present only once. The sample was thymus tissue. These receptors were obtained from a boy younger than two with a congenital heart defect but otherwise immunologically healthy.

The CDR3 loop is CASSYGETNYGYTF. The DNA of the CDR3 is TGTGCCAGCAGTTACGGGGAGACTAACTATGGCTACACCTTC. V usage is TRBV6-5 and J usage is TRBJ1-2; D uncertain. Germline-derived CDR1 and CDR2 are MNHEY and SVGAGI. The CDR3 runs to 14 residues. Trimming cost V 2 bases and J 0 bases, with 7 bases left between them.

The chain links TRBV7-6 to TRBJ2-2; D might be TRBD1 (6 bases). CDR1 is SGHVS and CDR2 is FNYEAQ in the germline V gene. Trimming stripped 3 bases from V and 3 bases from J, with 11 bases between. This CDR3 has 15 residues. The CDR3 nucleotides are TGTGCCAGCAGCTTGGGGGACACCTACACCGGGGAGCTGTTTTTT. Translated: CASSLGDTYTGELFF.

The CDR3 nucleotides are TGTGCCAGCAGTGAACCGGGGGGGCAGTTCTTC. This codes for CASSEPGGQFF. This chain connects TRBV2 to TRBJ2-1, with 7 bases matching TRBD2. The trim removed 2 bases at V and 12 bases at J, leaving 1 base unmatched. The CDR3 totals 11 residues. Germline CDR1 and CDR2: SNHLY and FYNNEI.

The rearrangement uses TRBV19 and TRBJ1-1; TRBD1 agrees at 10 bases. With V trimmed by 5 bases and J by 7 bases, 7 bases remained unmatched. Germline V CDR1 and CDR2: LNHDA, SQIVND (reference sequence). This CDR3 comprises 14 residues. CDR3: CASSAGQGIGEAFF. The CDR3 DNA reads TGTGCCAGTAGTGCGGGACAGGGGATCGGTGAAGCTTTCTTT.

The chain joins TRBV18 to TRBJ1-3; D gene unclear. V was shortened by 10 bases and J by 0 bases, with 7 bases between the two germline ends. CDR3 length: 12 residues. Germline values: CDR1 KGHSH, CDR2 LQKENI. The CDR3 nucleotides are TGTGCCACGACCCGCTCTGGAAACACCATATATTTT. Protein sequence: CATTRSGNTIYF.

V gene TRBV9 combines with J gene TRBJ2-5; 7 nucleotides align to TRBD2. V shed 3 bases and J 1 base; nucleotides not matched to a gene: 3. Germline CDR1 reads SGDLS; CDR2 reads YYNGEE. There are 14 residues in the CDR3. CDR3 amino acids: CASSGEGLQETQYF. Written as DNA, the CDR3 is TGTGCCAGCAGCGGGGAGGGACTCCAAGAGACCCAGTACTTC.

The V and J genes are TRBV29-1 and TRBJ1-5; D ambiguous. Germline V CDR1 and CDR2: SQVTM, ANQGSEA. V lost 5 bases and J 6 bases, leaving 11 bases between the germline ends. The CDR3 totals 12 residues. The CDR3 here is CSVPGYPQPQHF. In DNA form, the CDR3 reads TGCAGCGTTCCTGGGTACCCTCAGCCCCAGCATTTT.

This sequence joins TRBV7-3 and TRBJ2-3; D is perhaps TRBD2 (6 bases). There are 15 residues in the CDR3. The V end was cut by 4 bases, the J end by 2 bases, with 13 bases between. CDR1 SGHTA and CDR2 FQGTGA come from the germline V gene. The CDR3 reads CASSSGLPFTDTQYF. DNA for the CDR3: TGTGCCAGCAGCTCGGGACTCCCCTTCACAGATACGCAGTATTTT.

The gene calls are TRBV14 and TRBJ1-6; D is perhaps TRBD1 (5 bases). The V gene lost 0 bases and the J gene lost 6 bases, with 12 bases spanning the gap. The CDR3 totals 16 residues. CDR1 and CDR2 from the germline V gene are SGHDN and FVKESK. CDR3 nucleotides: TGTGCCAGCAGCCAAGAGGAGGGGCGGGGTAATTCACCCCTCCACTTT. This gives the protein CASSQEEGRGNSPLHF.

This clone appeared a single time. The CDR3 spells CASSQDRGARANYGYTF. The CDR3 DNA reads TGCGCCAGCAGCCAAGATCGGGGGGCAAGAGCTAACTATGGCTACACCTTC. The rearrangement uses TRBV4-3 and TRBJ1-2, with D perhaps matching TRBD1 (6 bases). The CDR3 runs 17 residues. V dropped 0 bases and J dropped 0 bases, with 14 bases sitting between them. The germline V gene has CDR1 LGHNA and CDR2 YSLEER.